This entry lists 4 T cell receptor beta chains sequenced from one sample in a study of siplizumab effects on memory and regulatory T cells. Clones were read by immunoSEQ multiplex PCR, and TCRdb kept only the in-frame ones, dropping some. The sample holds 75,000 to 100,000 clones, about 94% seen once. Input material: non-Treg CD4+ T cells sorted from blood. The receptors come from a human donor in good health.

The chain links TRBV25-1 to TRBJ2-3, with D perhaps given as TRBD1 or TRBD2 (5 bases each). This CDR3 comprises 13 residues. V dropped 9 bases and J dropped 7 bases, with 17 bases sitting between them. Germline V gives CDR1 MGHDK, CDR2 SYGVNS. CDR3 in amino acids: CASKPVGAYTQYF. The CDR3, as DNA: TGTGCCAGTAAACCCGTCGGGGCGTATACGCAGTATTTT.

V gene TRBV30 combines with J gene TRBJ2-5, with TRBD2 matching over 9 bases. The V and J ends lost 4 bases and 4 bases, in that order; junction bases with no gene match: 13. The V gene's germline CDR1 is GTSNPN and CDR2 SVGIG (reference sequence). This CDR3 region has 16 residues. The CDR3 is CAWMPPRGRAGETQYF. As DNA, the CDR3 is TGTGCCTGGATGCCCCCCCGCGGGAGGGCGGGAGAGACCCAGTACTTC. Looking up the rest from reference TRBV30 and TRBJ2-5 gives the full variable domain: SQTIHQWPATLVQPVGSPLSLECTVEGTSNPNLYWYRQAAGRGLQLLFYSVGIGQISSEVPQNLSASRPQDRQFILSSKKLLLSDSGFYLCAWMPPRGRAGETQYFGPGTRLLVL.

The genes are TRBV18 and TRBJ1-4; weak D call: TRBD1 (6 bases). V lost 3 bases and J lost 0, with 11 bases in between. The CDR3 is 16 residues long. Germline-derived CDR1 and CDR2 are KGHSH and LQKENI. CDR3 region: CASSPNRAATNEKLFF. CDR3 DNA sequence: TGTGCCAGCTCACCCAACAGGGCCGCAACTAATGAAAAACTGTTTTTT.

The V and J genes are TRBV5-1 and TRBJ2-5, with no clear D. V was cut by 0 bases and J by 4 bases, with 13 bases left in between. The CDR3 consists of 15 residues. The germline V gene has CDR1 SGHRS and CDR2 YFSETQ. The DNA of the CDR3 is TGCGCCAGCAGCTTGGTAGGGCAAGAAATAGAGACCCAGTACTTC. Amino acid sequence: CASSLVGQEIETQYF.